This section outlines one T cell receptor (beta chain) sequence together with its context. Its antigen is undetermined. The entry originates in a study of cytomegalovirus exposure and HLA in healthy donors. In germline, CDR1 is LNHDA, CDR2 SQIVND (reference sequence). CDR3 length: 15 residues. The V segment lost 5 bases and the J segment 5 bases; nucleotides outside the gene matches: 8. Findings and limits, study-wide: In an earlier analysis, most TCR beta V segments were productive about 87% or about 30% of the time. Specificity of three CMV-associated chains for CMV antigens was verified in vitro. Available immune exposure information covered CMV serostatus only. Reported findings show TCR beta sequences accurately forecast HLA-A and HLA-B alleles in most subjects.

The PCR used 60 Vbeta and 13 Jbeta primers. Sequenced by immunoSEQ multiplex PCR; TCRdb stores in-frame clones only, minus some. In the table there are 130,000 or so clones, 65% to 80% of which are singletons. The sample taken for sequencing was PBMCs. The sequence was collected from a male donor in good health and CMV-seropositive. The rearrangement links TRBV19 to TRBJ2-5; 10 bases line up with TRBD2. The CDR3 DNA is TGTGCCAGTAGTCCGATGACTAGCGGGCCGGAGACCCAGTACTTC. Its translation: CASSPMTSGPETQYF.